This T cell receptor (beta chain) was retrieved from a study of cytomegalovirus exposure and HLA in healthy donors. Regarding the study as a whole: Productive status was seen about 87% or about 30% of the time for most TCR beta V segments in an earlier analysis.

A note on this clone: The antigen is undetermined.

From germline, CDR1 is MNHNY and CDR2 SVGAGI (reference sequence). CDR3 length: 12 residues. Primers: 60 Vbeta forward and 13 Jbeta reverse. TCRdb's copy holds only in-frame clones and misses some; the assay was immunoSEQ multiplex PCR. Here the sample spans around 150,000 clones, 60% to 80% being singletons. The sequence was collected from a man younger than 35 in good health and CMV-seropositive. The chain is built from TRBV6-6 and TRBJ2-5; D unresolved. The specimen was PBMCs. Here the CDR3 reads CAAGPDQETQYF. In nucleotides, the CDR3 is TGTGCAGCAGGTCCGGACCAAGAGACCCAGTACTTC.